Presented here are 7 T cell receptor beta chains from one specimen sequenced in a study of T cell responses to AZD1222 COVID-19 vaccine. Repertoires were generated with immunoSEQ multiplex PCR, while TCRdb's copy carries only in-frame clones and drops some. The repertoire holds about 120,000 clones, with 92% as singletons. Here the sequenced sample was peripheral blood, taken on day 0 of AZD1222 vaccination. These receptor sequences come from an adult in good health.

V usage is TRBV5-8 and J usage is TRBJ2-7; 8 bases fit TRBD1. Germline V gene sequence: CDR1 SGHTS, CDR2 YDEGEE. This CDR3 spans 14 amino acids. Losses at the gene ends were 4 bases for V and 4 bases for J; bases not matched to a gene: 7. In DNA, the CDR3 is TGTGCCAGCAGCCTAGGCAGGGGGCAGTACGAGCAGTACTTC. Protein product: CASSLGRGQYEQYF.

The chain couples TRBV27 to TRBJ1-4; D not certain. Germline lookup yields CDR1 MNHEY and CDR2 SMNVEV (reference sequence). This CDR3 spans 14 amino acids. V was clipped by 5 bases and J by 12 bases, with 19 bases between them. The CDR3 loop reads CASSRRVVPGELFF. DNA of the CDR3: TGTGCCAGCAGTCGAAGGGTCGTACCGGGAGAACTGTTTTTT.

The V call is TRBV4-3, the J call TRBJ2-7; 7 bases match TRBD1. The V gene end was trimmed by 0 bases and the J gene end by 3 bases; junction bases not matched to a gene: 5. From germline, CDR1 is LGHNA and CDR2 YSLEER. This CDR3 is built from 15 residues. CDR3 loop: CASSQDSGQYYEQYF. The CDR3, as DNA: TGCGCCAGCAGCCAAGATTCGGGACAGTACTACGAGCAGTACTTC.

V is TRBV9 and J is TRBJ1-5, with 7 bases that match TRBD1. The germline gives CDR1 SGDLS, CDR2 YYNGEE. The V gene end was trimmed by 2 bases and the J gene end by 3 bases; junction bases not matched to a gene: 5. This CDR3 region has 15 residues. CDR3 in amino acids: CASSVTGTINQPQHF. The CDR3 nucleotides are TGTGCCAGCAGCGTGACAGGGACAATCAATCAGCCCCAGCATTTT.

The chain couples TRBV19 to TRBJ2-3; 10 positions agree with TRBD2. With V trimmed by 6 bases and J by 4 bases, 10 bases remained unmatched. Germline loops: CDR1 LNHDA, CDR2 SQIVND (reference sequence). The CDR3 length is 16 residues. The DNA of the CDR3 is TGTGCCAGTAGCCGGAAAGCGGGGGGGCGAGCAGATACGCAGTATTTT. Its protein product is CASSRKAGGRADTQYF.

DNA for the CDR3: TGTGCCAGCAGTTCTCTCTTGACAGGGCTCCAAGAGACCCAGTACTTC. Protein product: CASSSLLTGLQETQYF. The chain links TRBV6-5 to TRBJ2-5, with 7 bases fitting TRBD1. Losses at the gene ends were 4 bases for V and 1 base for J; bases not matched to a gene: 9. The CDR3 totals 16 residues. Germline loops: CDR1 MNHEY, CDR2 SVGAGI.

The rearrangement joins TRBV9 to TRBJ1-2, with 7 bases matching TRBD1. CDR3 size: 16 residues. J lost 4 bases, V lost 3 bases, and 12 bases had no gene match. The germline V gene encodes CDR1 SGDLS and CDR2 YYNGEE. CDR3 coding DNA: TGTGCCAGCAGCGGGTCGGACAGGCAGGAGGGCTATGGCTACACCTTC. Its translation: CASSGSDRQEGYGYTF.